The 18 T cell receptor beta chains below come from one sample, sequenced in a study of spatial heterogeneity in lung cancer. One entry per CDR3 protein results from TCRdb running MiXCR on the 5' RACE reads. The sample yields about 48,000 distinct CDR3 sequences, less than 6% seen once. The time point was: sample taken at primary tumor resection. The specimen was PBMCs, collected at surgery. These receptors originate from a male donor with early-stage non-small cell lung cancer.

This clonotype was detected ten times or more. The V gene is TRBV6-6, the J gene TRBJ1-2; 10 bases match TRBD1. The V gene end was trimmed by 5 bases and the J gene end by 8 bases; junction bases not matched to a gene: 5. The CDR3 runs to 13 residues. The germline gives CDR1 MNHNY, CDR2 SVGAGI (reference sequence). The CDR3 protein is CASSTTGGEGYTF. The CDR3 coding sequence is TGTGCCAGCAGTACGACAGGGGGCGAGGGCTACACCTTC.

This clonotype has at least ten counts. The V gene is TRBV11-1, the J gene TRBJ2-3, with D unclear. The CDR3 spans 12 residues. Germline values: CDR1 SGHAT, CDR2 FQDESV (reference sequence). Trimming removed 8 bases at V and 2 bases at J, with 8 bases between. Here the CDR3 DNA reads TGTGCCAGCGCCTCAACCACAGATACGCAGTATTTT. This translates into CASASTTDTQYF.

This clonotype was observed at least ten times. The chain has TRBV29-1 and TRBJ1-1; D not certain. This CDR3 comprises 13 residues. The ends were cut back, 2 bases at V and 1 base at J, with 8 bases in the middle. CDR1 is SQVTM and CDR2 is ANQGSEA in the germline V gene. The CDR3 sequence is CSVESYPNTEAFF. For the CDR3, the DNA is TGCAGCGTTGAATCCTACCCGAACACTGAAGCTTTCTTT.

In this sample, this clonotype turned up many times. The V call is TRBV4-1, the J call TRBJ2-1; 7 bases line up with TRBD2. With V trimmed by 1 base and J by 4 bases, 10 bases remained unmatched. This CDR3 has 17 amino acids. Germline V CDR1 and CDR2: MGHRA, YSYEKL. The CDR3 loop is CASSQGRGVGGYNEQFF. DNA for the CDR3: TGCGCCAGCAGCCAAGGTCGGGGGGTGGGTGGATACAATGAGCAGTTCTTC.

This clonotype appeared many times. The genes are TRBV7-9 and TRBJ2-7, with TRBD1 matching over 12 bases. Germline V gives CDR1 SEHNR, CDR2 FQNEAQ (reference sequence). This CDR3 contains 16 residues. Germline trimming cut 5 bases from V and 7 bases from J; bases unmatched to any gene: 12. CDR3 bases: TGTGCCAGCAGCCGAATTCCGGGACAGGGGGCAGGTGAGCAGTACTTC. Translating it yields CASSRIPGQGAGEQYF.

This clonotype was detected many times. V and J are TRBV30 and TRBJ1-3, with D maybe TRBD1 (5 bases). CDR3 length: 15 residues. The V end lost 3 bases, the J end lost 0 bases, and 12 bases lay between the germline ends. Germline V lookup: CDR1 GTSNPN, CDR2 SVGIG (reference sequence). The CDR3: CAWSLGAFSGNTIYF. For the CDR3, the DNA is TGTGCCTGGAGCCTAGGGGCCTTCTCTGGAAACACCATATATTTT.

This clonotype was observed at least ten times. The chain is built from TRBV20-1 and TRBJ2-7, with 11 bases fitting TRBD2. The CDR3 length is 13 residues. CDR1 is DFQATT and CDR2 is SNEGSKA in the germline V gene (reference sequence). V lost 6 bases to trimming and J lost 3 bases; unmatched junction nucleotides: 4. The CDR3 coding sequence is TGCAGTGCCCCAACTAGCGGGAGCTACGAGCAGTACTTC. Protein sequence: CSAPTSGSYEQYF.

This clonotype was seen at least ten times. The CDR3: CASSPTYTNTDTQYF. The CDR3 bases are TGTGCCAGCAGTCCCACCTATACAAACACAGATACGCAGTATTTT. The chain is built from TRBV6-5 and TRBJ2-3; no firm D call. The V gene's germline CDR1 is MNHEY and CDR2 SVGAGI. The CDR3 loop spans 15 amino acids. Trimming took 5 bases from V and 2 from J, leaving 14 bases between them.

Ten or more counts support this clonotype. The V and J genes are TRBV7-7 and TRBJ2-3; D might be TRBD2 (5 bases). The CDR3 contains 16 residues. Germline-derived CDR1 and CDR2 are SSHAT and FNYEAQ (reference sequence). V was trimmed by 5 bases and J by 2 bases, leaving 17 bases between them. In DNA form, the CDR3 reads TGTGCCAGCAGCGCCGGACTGGGAAAGTCCACAGATACGCAGTATTTT. It specifies CASSAGLGKSTDTQYF.

This clonotype was seen many times. For the CDR3, the DNA is TGCGCCAGCAGCCAAGATAGAGGTTTAGGTGGCTACACCTTC. The encoded protein is CASSQDRGLGGYTF. The rearrangement links TRBV4-3 to TRBJ1-2; D remains unclear. From germline, CDR1 is LGHNA and CDR2 YSLEER. The CDR3 sequence is 14 residues long. Trimming removed 0 bases from V and 7 bases from J, with 12 bases in between.

This clonotype was recorded many times. This chain joins TRBV12-3 or TRBV12-4 and TRBJ1-1; possibly TRBD1 for D (6 bases). There are 14 residues in the CDR3. The V gene lost 5 bases and the J gene lost 3 bases, with 13 bases spanning the gap. Here the CDR3 reads CASSPKGGDTEAFF. The DNA for the CDR3 is TGTGCCAGCAGTCCCAAAGGGGGTGACACTGAAGCTTTCTTT.

The sample holds many counts of this clonotype. The chain couples TRBV4-3 to TRBJ2-7, with TRBD2 matching over 11 bases. V shed 4 bases, J shed 0 bases, and the junction held 8 bases outside the gene matches. Looked up from germline, CDR1 is LGHNA and CDR2 is YSLEER. The CDR3 length is 17 residues. Written as DNA, the CDR3 is TGCGCCAGCAGCCGAACCCATACTAGCGGGAGCTCCTACGAGCAGTACTTC. Translation gives CASSRTHTSGSSYEQYF.

This clonotype was picked up many times. The chain uses TRBV20-1 and TRBJ2-7; 8 nucleotides align to TRBD1. V shed 0 bases, J shed 6 bases, and the junction held 7 bases outside the gene matches. The CDR3 spans 14 residues. Looked up from germline, CDR1 is DFQATT and CDR2 is SNEGSKA (reference sequence). The CDR3 coding sequence is TGCAGTGCTAGAGATCAGGGGGCGTCTGGCGAGCAGTACTTC. Protein product: CSARDQGASGEQYF.

This clonotype has a count of ten or more. The V and J genes are TRBV5-5 and TRBJ1-2; 7 bases are shared with TRBD1. V shed 3 bases, J shed 8 bases, and the junction held 13 bases outside the gene matches. Germline CDR1 reads SGHKS; CDR2 reads YYEKEE (reference sequence). The CDR3 has 15 amino acids. The CDR3 DNA is TGTGCCAGCAGCTGGGGGACAGCCCTAAGAGAGGGCTACACCTTC. Its translation is CASSWGTALREGYTF.

This clonotype was counted at least ten times. V is TRBV3-1 and J is TRBJ2-2, with D possibly matching TRBD2 (5 bases). The V end lost 4 bases, the J end lost 3 bases, and 18 bases lay between the germline ends. Germline V lookup: CDR1 LGHDT, CDR2 YNNKEL (reference sequence). The length of the CDR3 is 17 residues. CDR3 sequence reads: CASSPTLGSTYTGELFF. The CDR3 nucleotides are TGTGCCAGCAGCCCGACCCTTGGGAGCACATACACCGGGGAGCTGTTTTTT. Complete variable domain (other parts from reference TRBV3-1 and TRBJ2-2): DTAVSQTPKYLVTQMGNDKSIKCEQNLGHDTMYWYKQDSKKFLKIMFSYNNKELIINETVPNRFSPKSPDKAHLNLHINSLELGDSAVYFCASSPTLGSTYTGELFFGEGSRLTVL.

This clonotype was found many times. This chain uses TRBV2 with TRBJ1-3; D might be TRBD1 (5 bases). The CDR3 is 13 residues long. Trimming stripped 8 bases from V and 8 bases from J, with 16 bases between. Germline CDR1 SNHLY, CDR2 FYNNEI. The CDR3 here is CASAEGPRDTIYF. The CDR3 DNA follows: TGTGCCAGCGCCGAGGGGCCAAGAGACACCATATATTTT.

This clonotype came up many times. The chain joins TRBV7-2 to TRBJ2-3, with TRBD2 matching over 12 bases. Germline CDR1 reads SGHTA; CDR2 reads FQGNSA. V shed 5 bases, J shed 0 bases, and the junction held 9 bases outside the gene matches. CDR3 length equals 18 residues. The CDR3 nucleotides are TGTGCCAGCAGCATTACGTTAGGACTAGCGGGAAGCACAGATACGCAGTATTTT. It encodes CASSITLGLAGSTDTQYF.

The chain recombines TRBV2 with TRBJ2-2; D is perhaps TRBD2 (6 bases). CDR1 SNHLY and CDR2 FYNNEI come from the germline V gene. This CDR3 spans 17 amino acids. The germline V and J ends were trimmed by 7 bases and 3 bases, with 21 bases remaining between them. The CDR3 DNA reads TGTGCCAGCAAGCGGCAGGGAGGCTTGAGAGACACCGGGGAGCTGTTTTTT. It codes for CASKRQGGLRDTGELFF.